The subject of this entry is one TCR beta chain. Sequencing was performed with immunoSEQ multiplex PCR; in TCRdb, only in-frame clones are kept and a portion is missing. The sample lists more than 85,000 clones, approximately 88% occurring once. Germline V CDR1 and CDR2: SQVTM, ANQGSEA. V was shortened by 3 bases and J by 9 bases, with 14 bases between the two germline ends. The CDR3 has 12 amino acids. These data are taken from a study of T cell responses to AZD1222 COVID-19 vaccine. Sequences were derived from peripheral blood, sampled on day 0 of AZD1222 vaccination. This TCR was sampled from an adult in good health. The V and J genes are TRBV29-1 and TRBJ1-1; possibly TRBD1 for D (5 bases). The DNA for the CDR3 is TGCAGCGTTGAGAGTACACGGACAAAAGCTTTCTTT. It is translated as CSVESTRTKAFF.